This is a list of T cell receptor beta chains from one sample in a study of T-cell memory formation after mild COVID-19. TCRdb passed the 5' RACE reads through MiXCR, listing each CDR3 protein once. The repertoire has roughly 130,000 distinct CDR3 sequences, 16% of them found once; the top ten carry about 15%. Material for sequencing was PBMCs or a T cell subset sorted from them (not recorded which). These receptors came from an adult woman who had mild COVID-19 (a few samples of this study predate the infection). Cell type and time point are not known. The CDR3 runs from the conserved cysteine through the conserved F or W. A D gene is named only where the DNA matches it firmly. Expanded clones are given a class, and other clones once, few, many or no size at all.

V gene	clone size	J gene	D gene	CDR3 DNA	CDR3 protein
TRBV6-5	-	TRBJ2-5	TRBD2	TGTGCCAGCAGCAAGGGAGGGGAACCCGAGACCCAGTACTTC	CASSKGGEPETQYF
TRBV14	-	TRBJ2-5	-	TGTGCCAGCAGCCAAGGGGTTGGAGAGACCCAGTACTTC	CASSQGVGETQYF
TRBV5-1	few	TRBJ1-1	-	TGCGCCAGCAGCTCAGGACAGCGTGTGAACACTGAAGCTTTCTTT	CASSSGQRVNTEAFF
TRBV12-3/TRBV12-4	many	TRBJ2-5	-	TGTGCCAGCAGTGCGGAGGTTGAGACCCAGTACTTC	CASSAEVETQYF
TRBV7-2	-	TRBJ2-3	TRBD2	TGTGCCAGCAGCCCCGGGGGCGGGAGGGCCGATACGCAGTATTTT	CASSPGGGRADTQYF
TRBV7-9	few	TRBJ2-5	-	TGTGCCAGCAGCTCTTTAGGGGGTCCACAAGAGACCCAGTACTTC	CASSSLGGPQETQYF
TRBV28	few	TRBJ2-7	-	TGTGCCAGCAGTTTATTGGGTACGCTATACGAGCAGTACTTC	CASSLLGTLYEQYF
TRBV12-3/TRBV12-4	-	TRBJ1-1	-	TGTGCCAGCAGTCCGGGGTATCGTGCTTTCTTT	CASSPGYRAFF
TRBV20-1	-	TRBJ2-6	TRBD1	TGCAGTGCTAGGCCCGGGACAGGGGGCTCTGGGGCCAACGTCCTGACTTTC	CSARPGTGGSGANVLTF
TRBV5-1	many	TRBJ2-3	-	-	CASILGGTRTDTQYF
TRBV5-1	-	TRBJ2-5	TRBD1	TGCGCCAGCAGCTCTACGGGACAGGGAACCTTAGAGACCCAGTACTTC	CASSSTGQGTLETQYF
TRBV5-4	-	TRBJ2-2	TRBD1	TGTGCCAGCAGCTTGATGGGACAGGGGAACACCGGGGAGCTGTTTTTT	CASSLMGQGNTGELFF
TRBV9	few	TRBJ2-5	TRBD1	TGTGCCAGCAGTGGTACCGGGACAGGGAAAGAGACCCAGTACTTC	CASSGTGTGKETQYF
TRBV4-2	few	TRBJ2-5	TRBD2	TGTGCCAGCAGCCAAGCATTTGGACTAGCGAGAGAGACCCAGTACTTC	CASSQAFGLARETQYF
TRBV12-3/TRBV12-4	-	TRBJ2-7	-	TGTGCCAGCAGTTCCCATGCGGGGAACTACGAGCAGTACTTC	CASSSHAGNYEQYF
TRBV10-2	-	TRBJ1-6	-	TGCGCCAGCAGTGAAAGGTCCTATAATTCACCCCTCCACTTT	CASSERSYNSPLHF
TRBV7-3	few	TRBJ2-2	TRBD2	TGTGCCAGCAGCCAACCGGGGGGGGGAACGAACACCGGGGAGCTGTTTTTT	CASSQPGGGTNTGELFF
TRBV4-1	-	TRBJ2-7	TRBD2	TGCGCCAGCAGCCAAGACCCTAGCGGGAGGGCTTCCGAGCAGTACTTC	CASSQDPSGRASEQYF
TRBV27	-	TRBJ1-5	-	TGTGCCAGCAGTCCTCAGGGATCTCAGCCCCAGCATTTT	CASSPQGSQPQHF
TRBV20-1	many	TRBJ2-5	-	TGCAGTGCTAGCGGCCAAGAGACCCAGTACTTC	CSASGQETQYF
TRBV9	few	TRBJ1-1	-	TGTGCCAGCAGCGTAGATCCGGTGAACACTGAAGCTTTCTTT	CASSVDPVNTEAFF
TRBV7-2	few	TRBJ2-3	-	TGTGCCAGCAGCTTAGATGGGACGTTCGGGAATACGCAGTATTTT	CASSLDGTFGNTQYF
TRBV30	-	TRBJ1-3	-	TGTGCCTGGAGTTCCGGGGGTGGAAACACCATATATTTT	CAWSSGGGNTIYF
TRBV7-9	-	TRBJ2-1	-	TGTGCCAGCAGCTTAGCGCTTTTAGGTAACAATGAGCAGTTCTTC	CASSLALLGNNEQFF
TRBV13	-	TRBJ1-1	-	TGTGCCAGCAGCTTAGCGGGCGCCAGGAACACTGAAGCTTTCTTT	CASSLAGARNTEAFF
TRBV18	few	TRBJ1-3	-	TGTGCCAGCTCACCACGGTCCACTGGAAACACCATATATTTT	CASSPRSTGNTIYF
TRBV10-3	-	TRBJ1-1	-	TGTGCCATCAGTGACCAAGTGAACACTGAAGCTTTCTTT	CAISDQVNTEAFF
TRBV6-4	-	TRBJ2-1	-	TGTGCCAGCAGTAGAGGGGCGATCGATGAGCAGTTCTTC	CASSRGAIDEQFF